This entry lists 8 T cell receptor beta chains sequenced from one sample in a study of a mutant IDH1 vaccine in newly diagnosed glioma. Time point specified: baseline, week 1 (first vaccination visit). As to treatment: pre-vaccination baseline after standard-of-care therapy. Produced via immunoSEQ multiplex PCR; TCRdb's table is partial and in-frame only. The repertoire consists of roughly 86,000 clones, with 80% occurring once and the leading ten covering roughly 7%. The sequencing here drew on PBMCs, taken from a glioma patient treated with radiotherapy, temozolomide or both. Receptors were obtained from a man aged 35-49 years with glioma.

CDR3: CASNDGDRGFSEQYF. CDR3 bases: TGTGCCAGCAATGATGGGGACAGGGGTTTCTCCGAGCAGTACTTC. V is TRBV2 and J is TRBJ2-7; 10 bases map to TRBD1. CDR3 length: 15 amino acids. CDR1 and CDR2 (germline): SNHLY, FYNNEI. Unmatched junction bases numbered 12, after V lost 7 bases and J lost 6 bases.

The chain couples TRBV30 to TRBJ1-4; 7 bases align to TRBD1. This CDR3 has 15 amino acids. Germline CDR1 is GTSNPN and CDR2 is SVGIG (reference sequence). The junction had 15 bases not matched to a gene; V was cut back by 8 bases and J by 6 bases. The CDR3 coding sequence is TGTGCCGGCGCGCTCAAGGGACAGACTTATGAAAAACTGTTTTTT. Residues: CAGALKGQTYEKLFF.

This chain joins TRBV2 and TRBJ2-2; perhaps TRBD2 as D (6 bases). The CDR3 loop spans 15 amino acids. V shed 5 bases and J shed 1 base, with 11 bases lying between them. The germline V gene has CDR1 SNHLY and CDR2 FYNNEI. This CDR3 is CASSPRRGNTGELFF. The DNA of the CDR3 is TGTGCCAGCAGTCCCAGGCGGGGGAACACCGGGGAGCTGTTTTTT. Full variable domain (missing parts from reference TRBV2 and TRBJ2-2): EPEVTQTPSHQVTQMGQEVILRCVPISNHLYFYWYRQILGQKVEFLVSFYNNEISEKSEIFDDQFSVERPDGSNFTLKIRSTKLEDSAMYFCASSPRRGNTGELFFGEGSRLTVL.

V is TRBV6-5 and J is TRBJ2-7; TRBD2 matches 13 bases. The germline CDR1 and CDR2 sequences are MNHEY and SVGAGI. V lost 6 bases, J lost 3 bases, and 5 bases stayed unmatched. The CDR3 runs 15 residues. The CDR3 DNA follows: TGTGCCAGCAGCTCCGGACTAGCGGGAGTCTACGAGCAGTACTTC. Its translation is CASSSGLAGVYEQYF.

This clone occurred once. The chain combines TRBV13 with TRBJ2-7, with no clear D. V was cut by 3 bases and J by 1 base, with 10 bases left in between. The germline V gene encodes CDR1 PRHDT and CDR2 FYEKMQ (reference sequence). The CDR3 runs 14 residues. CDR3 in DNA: TGTGCCAGCAGCTTCTTGGGCTCTTCCTACGAGCAGTACTTC. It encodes CASSFLGSSYEQYF.

The CDR3 DNA sequence: TGTGCCAGCAGCTCCGATATAGCGGGGCTCTCCTACAATGAGCAGTTCTTC. Its protein product is CASSSDIAGLSYNEQFF. The chain is built from TRBV7-9 and TRBJ2-1; 8 nucleotides agree with TRBD2. Germline assignment: CDR1 SEHNR and CDR2 FQNEAQ (reference sequence). This CDR3 spans 17 amino acids. V was pared by 4 bases and J by 0 bases, with 8 bases of the junction left unmatched.

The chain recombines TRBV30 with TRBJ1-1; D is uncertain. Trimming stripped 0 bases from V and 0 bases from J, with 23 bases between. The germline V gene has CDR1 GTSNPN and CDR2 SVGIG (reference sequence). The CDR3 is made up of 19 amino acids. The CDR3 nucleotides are TGTGCCTGGAGTGTACTCGCTTCCTCCAGGCATCCCTTGAACACTGAAGCTTTCTTT. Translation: CAWSVLASSRHPLNTEAFF.

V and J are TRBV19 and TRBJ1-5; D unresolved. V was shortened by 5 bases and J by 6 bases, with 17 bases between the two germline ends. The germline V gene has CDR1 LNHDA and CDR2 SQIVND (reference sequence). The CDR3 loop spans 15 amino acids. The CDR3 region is CASSPTTTTPQPQHF. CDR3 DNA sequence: TGTGCCAGTAGTCCGACGACTACTACGCCTCAGCCCCAGCATTTT.